The rows below give T cell receptor beta chains drawn from one sample of a study of T cell responses to AZD1222 COVID-19 vaccine. The data were produced by immunoSEQ multiplex PCR, yet TCRdb's version contains in-frame clones alone and is incomplete. The sample shows about 140,000 clones, 85% to 95% of them seen only once. Sequenced material: peripheral blood, taken on day 0 of AZD1222 vaccination. Receptor source: an adult in good health. Each CDR3 is given with its conserved first and last residue. Fields, in order: V gene, J gene, D gene, clone size, CDR3 protein, CDR3 DNA. A D gene is named only where the DNA matches it firmly. Clone sizes are given selectively: once, few, many, or a class where the clone is expanded.

TRBV10-3,TRBJ1-5,.,.,CAISERQVNSNQPQHF,TGTGCCATCAGTGAGCGGCAGGTCAATAGCAATCAGCCCCAGCATTTT
TRBV30,TRBJ1-5,.,.,CAWSAGGQPQHF,TGTGCCTGGAGTGCGGGGGGTCAGCCCCAGCATTTT
TRBV5-1,TRBJ1-2,.,.,CASRPAGRNYGYTF,TGCGCCAGCCGCCCCGCAGGCAGAAACTATGGCTACACCTTC
TRBV2,TRBJ1-1,.,.,CASSKGVNTEAFF,TGTGCCAGCAGTAAGGGGGTGAACACTGAAGCTTTCTTT
TRBV7-9,TRBJ2-7,TRBD1,.,CASSPRDRAHEQYF,TGTGCCAGCAGCCCTAGGGACAGGGCCCACGAGCAGTACTTC
TRBV7-8,TRBJ1-6,TRBD1,.,CASSSGQGNSPLHF,TGTGCCAGCAGCTCGGGACAGGGGAATTCACCCCTCCACTTT
TRBV28,TRBJ1-2,.,once,CASRQGLSNGYTF,TGTGCCTCGAGGCAGGGGCTCTCCAATGGCTACACCTTC
TRBV7-9,TRBJ2-3,.,once,CASSSVQGLDTQYF,TGTGCCAGCAGCTCTGTTCAGGGTTTAGATACGCAGTATTTT
TRBV2,TRBJ2-1,.,.,CASSEDYNEQFF,TGTGCCAGCAGTGAAGACTACAATGAGCAGTTCTTC
TRBV25-1,TRBJ2-2,TRBD2,.,CASSGGGGNTGELFF,TGTGCCAGCAGTGGAGGCGGGGGGAACACCGGGGAGCTGTTTTTT
TRBV5-1,TRBJ2-3,.,.,CASSLDSTDTQYF,TGCGCCAGCAGCTTGGACAGCACAGATACGCAGTATTTT
TRBV15,TRBJ2-3,.,.,CATSRAMGEGDTDTQYF,TGTGCCACCAGCAGAGCAATGGGCGAGGGGGATACAGATACGCAGTATTTT
TRBV6-5,TRBJ1-5,.,.,CASILIGGSNQPQHF,TGTGCCAGCATCCTTATTGGGGGCAGCAATCAGCCCCAGCATTTT
TRBV4-2,TRBJ1-2,.,.,CASSPRQEATGYTF,TGTGCCAGCAGCCCCCGACAGGAGGCTACGGGCTACACCTTC
TRBV29-1,TRBJ1-6,TRBD1,.,CSVSSDRGNSPLHF,TGCAGCGTGAGCAGCGACAGGGGAAATTCACCCCTCCACTTT
TRBV12-5,TRBJ1-1,.,.,CASGADRPPSEAFF,TGTGCTAGTGGCGCTGACAGACCTCCCTCGGAAGCTTTCTTT
TRBV5-1,TRBJ1-4,.,.,CASSLGASGNEKLFF,TGCGCCAGCAGCTTGGGGGCAAGTGGAAATGAAAAACTGTTTTTT
TRBV11-3,TRBJ1-1,.,.,CASSLRNGGGAFF,TGTGCCAGCAGCTTACGAAACGGAGGTGGGGCTTTCTTT
TRBV6-2/TRBV6-3,TRBJ2-1,.,.,CASSYSPTRPQSYNEQFF,TGTGCCAGCAGTTACTCCCCAACTCGGCCCCAGTCCTACAATGAGCAGTTCTTC
TRBV11-2,TRBJ1-4,.,.,CASSFSGARATNEKLFF,TGTGCCAGCAGTTTTTCCGGGGCTAGGGCAACTAATGAAAAACTGTTTTTT
TRBV30,TRBJ1-4,TRBD1,.,CAWEQGRDEKLFF,TGTGCCTGGGAACAGGGGAGAGATGAAAAACTGTTTTTT
TRBV30,TRBJ1-1,.,.,CAWRVLLNTEAFF,TGTGCCTGGAGGGTACTTCTGAACACTGAAGCTTTCTTT
TRBV5-1,TRBJ1-6,.,.,CASSLDLSISYNSPLHF,TGCGCCAGCAGCTTGGACCTCTCGATCTCCTATAATTCACCCCTCCACTTT
TRBV11-3,TRBJ1-1,.,.,CASSLGGNTEAFF,TGTGCCAGCAGCTTAGGGGGCAACACTGAAGCTTTCTTT
TRBV7-9,TRBJ1-1,.,.,CASSSPRLNTEAFF,TGTGCCAGCAGCTCTCCACGGCTGAACACTGAAGCTTTCTTT
TRBV6-5,TRBJ1-4,.,once,CASSYGVPNEKLFF,TGTGCCAGCAGTTACGGAGTTCCTAATGAAAAACTGTTTTTT
TRBV18,TRBJ2-3,TRBD2,.,CASSPAPAERGGTDTQYF,TGTGCCAGCTCACCCGCTCCAGCAGAGCGGGGGGGCACAGATACGCAGTATTTT
TRBV7-2,TRBJ2-3,.,.,CASSLEAYTDTQYF,TGTGCCAGCAGCTTAGAGGCCTACACAGATACGCAGTATTTT
TRBV14,TRBJ1-2,TRBD1,.,CASSQPHRGRRSDGYTF,TGTGCCAGCAGCCAACCTCACAGGGGACGGAGATCGGATGGCTACACCTTC
TRBV5-1,TRBJ2-1,TRBD2,.,CASSILAGGSYNEQFF,TGCGCCAGCAGCATACTAGCGGGGGGCTCCTACAATGAGCAGTTCTTC
TRBV15,TRBJ1-6,TRBD1,.,CATSRVGTDNSPLHF,TGTGCCACCAGCAGAGTGGGGACAGATAATTCACCCCTCCACTTT
TRBV4-1,TRBJ1-4,TRBD1,.,CASSQTGTNEKLFF,TGCGCCAGCAGCCAGACAGGGACTAATGAAAAACTGTTTTTT
TRBV4-1,TRBJ2-1,.,.,CASSQQSVGVNEQFF,TGCGCCAGCAGCCAGCAATCGGTCGGTGTTAATGAGCAGTTCTTC
TRBV10-3,TRBJ1-2,.,.,CAISSREMSGGYTF,TGTGCCATCAGTAGCAGGGAGATGTCGGGTGGCTACACCTTC
TRBV5-8,TRBJ1-3,.,.,CASSSQRFTNTIYF,TGTGCCAGCAGCTCCCAACGGTTTACAAACACCATATATTTT
TRBV30,TRBJ1-2,TRBD1,.,CAWSVGDRGRYTF,TGTGCCTGGAGTGTCGGGGACAGGGGACGCTACACCTTC
TRBV2,TRBJ1-1,TRBD1,.,CASNEQGAPGDTEAFF,TGTGCCAGCAACGAACAGGGGGCCCCTGGTGACACTGAAGCTTTCTTT
TRBV2,TRBJ2-2,.,few,CASSVGAGAGGELFF,TGTGCCAGCAGTGTCGGCGCGGGGGCGGGCGGGGAGCTGTTTTTT
TRBV18,TRBJ1-5,TRBD1,.,CASSFDNQGGSPQHF,TGTGCCAGCTCCTTTGACAACCAGGGGGGCAGCCCCCAGCATTTT
TRBV30,TRBJ1-1,TRBD1,.,CAWSPGTGENTEAFF,TGTGCCTGGAGTCCGGGGACAGGGGAGAACACTGAAGCTTTCTTT
TRBV7-9,TRBJ1-5,.,.,CASSSPGQPQHF,TGTGCCAGCAGCTCACCAGGACAGCCCCAGCATTTT
TRBV10-3,TRBJ2-5,.,.,CAIARDGQETQYF,TGTGCCATCGCCAGGGACGGACAAGAGACCCAGTACTTC
TRBV7-9,TRBJ2-1,TRBD1,.,CASSSRGRPSKGARNEQFF,TGTGCCAGCAGCTCTAGGGGGCGGCCAAGTAAGGGGGCACGGAATGAGCAGTTCTTC
TRBV28,TRBJ2-7,.,.,CASSLKSHEQYF,TGTGCCAGCAGTTTAAAATCCCACGAGCAGTACTTC
TRBV7-9,TRBJ2-7,.,.,CASSKGGLSTYEQYF,TGTGCCAGCAGTAAAGGCGGCCTCTCGACATACGAGCAGTACTTC
TRBV12-3/TRBV12-4,TRBJ2-3,TRBD1,.,CASTLSGGDTQYF,TGTGCCAGCACGCTCTCAGGGGGAGATACGCAGTATTTT
TRBV5-5,TRBJ2-3,TRBD2,.,CASSLGGLAYADTQYF,TGTGCCAGCAGCCTGGGGGGACTAGCCTACGCAGATACGCAGTATTTT
TRBV5-6,TRBJ2-7,.,.,CASSWGPNEQYF,TGTGCCAGCAGCTGGGGGCCGAACGAGCAGTACTTC
TRBV6-5,TRBJ1-1,.,.,CASSYPGRGTEAFF,TGTGCCAGCAGCTATCCTGGACGGGGCACTGAAGCTTTCTTT
TRBV3-1/TRBV3-2,TRBJ2-5,TRBD1,.,CASSQVGQWATQYF,TGTGCCAGCAGCCAAGTGGGACAGTGGGCGACCCAGTACTTC
TRBV12-3/TRBV12-4,TRBJ1-4,.,.,CASSLANNEKLFF,TGTGCCAGCAGTTTAGCCAATAATGAAAAACTGTTTTTT
TRBV7-6,TRBJ2-5,.,.,CASSLGGRGLGTQYF,TGTGCCAGCAGCTTAGGGGGGAGGGGGCTCGGGACCCAGTACTTC
TRBV28,TRBJ1-2,.,.,CASSLVPSTLSVPYGYTF,TGTGCCAGCAGTTTGGTCCCCTCGACCCTTTCCGTGCCCTATGGCTACACCTTC
TRBV30,TRBJ1-3,.,.,CATQGDAGNTIYF,TGTGCCACCCAGGGAGATGCTGGAAACACCATATATTTT